This T cell receptor (beta chain) was retrieved from a study of beta chain features in type 1 diabetes. The study's findings and limits: PCR might favor shorter templates, equally in patients and controls.

Expressed TCRB transcripts were sequenced, since all the RNA that had been isolated was reverse transcribed. Assay: immunoSEQ multiplex PCR; the TCRdb copy retains only in-frame clones and omits some. The table includes more than 110,000 clones, less than 8.5% detected once. The authors took one heparinised blood draw, averaging roughly 120 mL, from each donor. This clone was recorded at least ten times. Its antigen remains unknown. The specimen was central memory CD4+ T cells from blood. The receptor comes from a woman aged 25 to 39 in good health.

CDR3 in amino acids: CASSPTTSNEQFF. CDR3 nucleotides: TGTGCCAGCAGCCCGACTACTTCCAATGAGCAGTTCTTC. J is TRBJ2-1 and V is TRBV7-8; the D gene is possibly TRBD2 (5 bases). Trimming removed 5 bases from V and 6 bases from J, with 11 bases in between. Germline loops: CDR1 SGHVS, CDR2 FQNEAQ. CDR3 size: 13 residues.